A selection of T cell receptor beta chains follows, all from one sample in a study of blood T cell repertoires in COVID-19. Only in-frame clones appear in the TCRdb table, and some are missing; sequencing was by immunoSEQ multiplex PCR. The sample consists of roughly 100,000 clones, under 90% of them appearing once. Sequenced: peripheral blood. The receptors derive from a man older than 75 with acute or convalescent COVID-19. The CDR3 runs from the conserved cysteine through the conserved F or W. The D gene is left open where the match is weak. Size is omitted from some rows. Given values are once, few, many or a class for expanded clones.

D,V,size,J,DNA,CDR3
.,TRBV14,.,TRBJ1-1,TGTGCCAGCAGCCAAGACGAGGACACTGAAGCTTTCTTT,CASSQDEDTEAFF
.,TRBV7-3,.,TRBJ1-1,TGTGCCAGCAGCCAACGTAGGAACACTGAAGCTTTCTTT,CASSQRRNTEAFF
.,TRBV30,.,TRBJ2-6,TGTGCCTGGAGTGTACGGGGCTCTGGGGCCAACGTCCTGACTTTC,CAWSVRGSGANVLTF
TRBD1,TRBV6-4,.,TRBJ1-1,TGTGCCAGCAGTGACGGGACAGGGGGTAGAACTGAAGCTTTCTTT,CASSDGTGGRTEAFF
TRBD2,TRBV20-1,.,TRBJ2-1,TGCAGTGCGAGTAGCGGGAGGGCTGGTGAGCAGTTCTTC,CSASSGRAGEQFF
TRBD1,TRBV5-1,few,TRBJ2-5,TGCGCCAGCAGCTTAGGGGGACAGGGAGCGGAGACCCAGTACTTC,CASSLGGQGAETQYF
TRBD2,TRBV2,.,TRBJ2-1,TGTGCCAGCAGACTCCCGGGACTAGCGGGGTACAATGAGCAGTTCTTC,CASRLPGLAGYNEQFF
TRBD1,TRBV18,.,TRBJ1-4,TGTGCCAGCTTTGGGACAGTCAATGAAAAACTGTTTTTT,CASFGTVNEKLFF
TRBD1,TRBV5-1,.,TRBJ2-2,TGCGCCAGCAGCCCCGGGACAGCTAACACCGGGGAGCTGTTTTTT,CASSPGTANTGELFF
TRBD2,TRBV29-1,.,TRBJ2-1,TGCAGCGTTGCCGGGCTAGCGGGCTACAATGAGCAGTTCTTC,CSVAGLAGYNEQFF
TRBD2,TRBV7-3,once,TRBJ2-1,TGTGCCAGCAGCCAGCAAGGGACTAGCGGTTACAATGAGCAGTTCTTC,CASSQQGTSGYNEQFF
.,TRBV7-9,.,TRBJ1-2,TGTGCCAGCAGCTTTAGTACAGGGTTAGCAGGCTACACCTTC,CASSFSTGLAGYTF
TRBD2,TRBV7-3,once,TRBJ2-1,TGTGCCAGCAGCCCCAGGGGGCTAGCGGGAGGGACTAGCTCCTACAATGAGCAGTTCTTC,CASSPRGLAGGTSSYNEQFF
.,TRBV6-5,.,TRBJ2-7,TGTGCCAGCAGGGAGCAAGGCGAGCAGTACTTC,CASREQGEQYF
TRBD1,TRBV27,.,TRBJ1-5,TGTGCCAGCAGTCGGACAGGGGGCAATCAGCCCCAGCATTTT,CASSRTGGNQPQHF